This TCR beta chain was captured by sequencing in a study of beta chain features in type 1 diabetes. Notes on the study in general: Fewer junction insertions and more nucleotide deletions appeared in type 1 diabetes patients. Moderately but significantly shorter TCRB CDR3s were found in Type 1 diabetes patients in all four CD4+ subsets. A closer apparent resemblance between naive, central memory and Treg TCRB repertoires was seen in patients than in healthy donors.

V was cut by 3 bases and J by 2 bases, with 11 bases left in between. Germline CDR1 reads SQVTM; CDR2 reads ANQGSEA. The CDR3 has 13 amino acids. A few counts support this clone. As yet, its antigen is unknown. Expressed TCRB transcripts were sequenced because the entire RNA isolate underwent reverse transcription. The table came from immunoSEQ multiplex PCR; TCRdb's copy has only in-frame clones and leaves some out. The data hold under 300,000 clones, with around 21% observed a single time. Sequencing was carried out using naive CD4+ T cells from blood. The rearrangement uses TRBV29-1 and TRBJ2-7, with a tentative D call TRBD2 (6 bases). The receptor's source is a woman between 35 and 50 years old with type 1 diabetes. CDR3 DNA sequence: TGCAGCGTTGAGGGGGGACGGGCCTACGAGCAGTACTTC. This sequence encodes CSVEGGRAYEQYF.